The next 25 T cell receptor beta chains were all read from a single sample in a study of Graves' ophthalmopathy and Graves' hyperthyroidism. As the template, RNA transcripts were used to amplify TCR beta CDR3 regions. HTBI primers served in a first-round RT-PCR, which a second-round multiplex PCR followed. TCRdb ran MiXCR on the multiplex PCR reads and lists one entry per CDR3 protein. Of 740,000 or so distinct CDR3 sequences listed, 35% to 50% are singletons. The source material was peripheral blood. These receptors all stem from an adult man with Graves' ophthalmopathy.

This clonotype was detected only a few times. The chain has TRBV20-1 and TRBJ2-7; 9 nucleotides agree with TRBD2. With V trimmed by 6 bases and J by 1 base, 10 bases remained unmatched. The CDR3 has 15 amino acids. Germline CDR1 is DFQATT and CDR2 is SNEGSKA (reference sequence). The CDR3 region is CSALGAGGPSYEQYF. In DNA form, the CDR3 reads TGCAGTGCCCTGGGGGCGGGAGGGCCTTCCTACGAGCAGTACTTC.

This sequence joins TRBV14 and TRBJ2-7, with D possibly being TRBD2 (6 bases). V was trimmed by 1 base and J by 7 bases, leaving 14 bases between them. This CDR3 spans 14 amino acids. The germline V gene has CDR1 SGHDN and CDR2 FVKESK. The CDR3 DNA reads as TGTGCCAGCAGCCAAGGGAGGGGTTTTCAAGAGCAGTACTTC. Translating gives CASSQGRGFQEQYF.

The DNA for the CDR3 is TGTGCCAGCAGACCACAGGGAAATGGACCTGAAGCTTTCTTT. Translating it yields CASRPQGNGPEAFF. The chain recombines TRBV2 with TRBJ1-1, with D possibly TRBD1 on 6 matching bases. Trimming took 6 bases from V and 6 from J, leaving 17 bases between them. Germline assignment: CDR1 SNHLY and CDR2 FYNNEI. The CDR3 spans 14 residues. Filled out from reference TRBV2 and TRBJ1-1, the complete variable domain reads EPEVTQTPSHQVTQMGQEVILRCVPISNHLYFYWYRQILGQKVEFLVSFYNNEISEKSEIFDDQFSVERPDGSNFTLKIRSTKLEDSAMYFCASRPQGNGPEAFFGQGTRLTVV.

This clonotype was detected ten times or more. The gene calls are TRBV19 and TRBJ2-2; D gene uncertain. V was cut by 7 bases and J by 0 bases, with 9 bases left in between. The CDR3 totals 14 residues. The germline V gene encodes CDR1 LNHDA and CDR2 SQIVND (reference sequence). For the CDR3, the DNA is TGTGCCAGTATGGCCTCCCCGAACACCGGGGAGCTGTTTTTT. Encoded protein: CASMASPNTGELFF. Looking up the rest from reference TRBV19 and TRBJ2-2 gives the full variable domain: DGGITQSPKYLFRKEGQNVTLSCEQNLNHDAMYWYRQDPGQGLRLIYYSQIVNDFQKGDIAEGYSVSREKKESFPLTVTSAQKNPTAFYLCASMASPNTGELFFGEGSRLTVL.

On this clonotype itself: A single base separates this from a much larger clone, so it may be a read error. The rearrangement joins TRBV10-3 to TRBJ1-2, with D hard to call. Trimming took off 6 bases at V and 6 bases at J, with 11 bases between the two ends. In germline, CDR1 is ENHRY, CDR2 SYGVKD. There are 12 residues in the CDR3. CDR3 sequence reads: CAISLVSDGYTF. CDR3 DNA sequence: TGTGCCATCAGCTTAGTCTCGGATGGCTACACCTTC.

This clonotype was counted ten times or more. The chain joins TRBV6-6 to TRBJ2-7, with no clear D. This CDR3 spans 12 amino acids. CDR1 MNHNY and CDR2 SVGAGI come from the germline V gene (reference sequence). Trimming cost V 2 bases and J 2 bases, with 4 bases left between them. The CDR3 bases are TGTGCCAGCAGTTACGCCGCCTACGAGCAGTACTTC. Protein: CASSYAAYEQYF.

The rearrangement uses TRBV5-4 and TRBJ1-2; a possible D gene is TRBD1 (6 bases). There are 16 residues in the CDR3. Between the trimmed V and J ends, which lost 4 bases and 3 bases, there was a span of 19 bases. Germline lookup yields CDR1 SGHNT and CDR2 YYREEE (reference sequence). The CDR3 here is CASSSEALRGDYGYTF. In DNA, the CDR3 is TGTGCCAGCAGCAGTGAGGCCCTCAGGGGTGACTATGGCTACACCTTC.

This chain uses TRBV5-1 with TRBJ1-2, with D possibly being TRBD1 (5 bases). The ends were cut back, 2 bases at V and 1 base at J, with 24 bases in the middle. The CDR3 totals 19 residues. CDR1 is SGHRS and CDR2 is YFSETQ in the germline V gene. CDR3 region: CASSLQEGPAGKLNYGYTF. Here the CDR3 DNA reads TGCGCCAGCAGCTTACAAGAGGGGCCAGCGGGAAAACTTAACTATGGCTACACCTTC.

CDR3 amino acids: CSAYQPEGPGELFF. The DNA of the CDR3 is TGCAGTGCCTATCAGCCGGAGGGGCCCGGGGAGCTGTTTTTT. The chain uses TRBV20-1 and TRBJ2-2; D might be TRBD2 (6 bases). This CDR3 region has 14 residues. The V end lost 6 bases, the J end lost 6 bases, and 17 bases lay between the germline ends. Germline V gene sequence: CDR1 DFQATT, CDR2 SNEGSKA (reference sequence).

The rearrangement links TRBV20-1 to TRBJ1-1; D is possibly TRBD1 (5 bases). The CDR3 totals 13 residues. Trimming removed 3 bases at V and 5 bases at J, with 13 bases between. The germline V gene encodes CDR1 DFQATT and CDR2 SNEGSKA (reference sequence). The CDR3 DNA reads TGCAGTGCTAGCGAGGGTGGGGGTACTGAAGCTTTCTTT. This codes for CSASEGGGTEAFF.

The chain employs TRBV4-1 and TRBJ1-1; D possibly corresponds to TRBD1 (6 bases). CDR1 and CDR2 from the germline V gene are MGHRA and YSYEKL. The CDR3 spans 15 residues. V was trimmed by 8 bases and J by 0 bases, leaving 16 bases between them. CDR3 region: CASRPWGLMNTEAFF. CDR3 nucleotides: TGCGCCAGCCGACCTTGGGGGCTCATGAACACTGAAGCTTTCTTT.

The genes are TRBV25-1 and TRBJ2-7, with D possibly called TRBD1 or TRBD2 (5 bases each). The germline gives CDR1 MGHDK, CDR2 SYGVNS. Trimming took 5 bases from V and 5 from J, leaving 10 bases between them. CDR3 length: 12 amino acids. CDR3 loop: CASSLRGHEQYF. In DNA form, the CDR3 reads TGTGCCAGCAGTTTGAGGGGCCACGAGCAGTACTTC.

The V and J genes are TRBV20-1 and TRBJ2-7; the D is unclear. Per the germline V gene, CDR1 is DFQATT and CDR2 is SNEGSKA (reference sequence). This CDR3 has 12 amino acids. V was shortened by 1 base and J by 4 bases, with 8 bases between the two germline ends. This CDR3 is CSARVEEYEQYF. The CDR3 region has the DNA TGCAGTGCTAGAGTCGAAGAGTACGAGCAGTACTTC.

The V gene is TRBV29-1, the J gene TRBJ2-3; the D is unclear. Between the trimmed V and J ends, which lost 7 bases and 7 bases, there was a span of 18 bases. The CDR3 covers 13 residues. Germline-derived CDR1 and CDR2 are SQVTM and ANQGSEA. The chain's CDR3 is CSAAEGNRYTQYF. The CDR3 DNA is TGCAGCGCCGCAGAAGGGAATAGGTATACGCAGTATTTT.

V gene TRBV10-1 combines with J gene TRBJ2-7, with D possibly TRBD2 on 6 matching bases. Trimming took 6 bases from V and 5 from J, leaving 17 bases between them. The CDR3 sequence is 14 residues long. CDR1 and CDR2 (germline): WNHNN, SYGVQD (reference sequence). The CDR3 bases are TGCGCCAGCAGCTCTCGACGGGGGAATAACGAGCAGTACTTC. Its protein is CASSSRRGNNEQYF.

The chain recombines TRBV25-1 with TRBJ2-2; D may be TRBD1 (6 bases). This CDR3 comprises 15 residues. Germline CDR1 is MGHDK and CDR2 is SYGVNS. Between the trimmed V and J ends, which lost 5 bases and 5 bases, there was a span of 15 bases. The CDR3 bases are TGTGCCAGCAGTTACTCAGGGGAGAGTACCGGGGAGCTGTTTTTT. Amino acids: CASSYSGESTGELFF.

The sample holds many counts of this clonotype. The chain recombines TRBV7-9 with TRBJ1-3; D gene uncertain. V was trimmed by 11 bases and J by 4 bases, leaving 6 bases between them. Germline-derived CDR1 and CDR2 are SEHNR and FQNEAQ (reference sequence). This CDR3 has 10 residues. CDR3: CASDGNTIYF. The DNA of the CDR3 is TGTGCCTCGGACGGAAACACCATATATTTT.

About this clonotype itself: A far larger clone differs by one base, so this is likely a read error. The chain carries TRBV14 and TRBJ2-7, with a tentative D call TRBD2 (6 bases). V was shortened by 4 bases and J by 2 bases, with 12 bases between the two germline ends. Germline assignment: CDR1 SGHDN and CDR2 FVKESK. The CDR3 length is 14 residues. In DNA, the CDR3 is TGTGCCAGCAGCCCGGGACTGGGGCCCTACGAGCAGTACTTC. This translates into CASSPGLGPYEQYF.

This clonotype was counted only a few times. The chain recombines TRBV5-1 with TRBJ1-1; D ambiguous. Trimming left V 2 bases short and J 0 bases short, with 11 bases between. CDR3 length: 15 amino acids. Germline values: CDR1 SGHRS, CDR2 YFSETQ. The CDR3 DNA follows: TGCGCCAGCAGCTTTTTCGCAGACATGAACACTGAAGCTTTCTTT. Encoded protein: CASSFFADMNTEAFF.

This clonotype was detected once. Because it lacks the conserved phenylalanine or tryptophan at the end, this CDR3 is likely a read error. The DNA is left out, because the CDR3 cannot be placed on it with certainty; the CDR3 is given as TCRdb lists it. The V and J genes are TRBV29-1 and TRBJ1-3; the table assigns TRBD1, which was not confirmed against the DNA. CDR1 SQVTM and CDR2 ANQGSEA come from the germline V gene. The CDR3 is 9 amino acids long, termini counted. CDR3 amino acids: CSVEEGFGT.

In its sample, this clonotype was seen many times. This chain uses TRBV7-9 with TRBJ1-5; the D gene is possibly TRBD1 (6 bases). Per the germline V gene, CDR1 is SEHNR and CDR2 is FQNEAQ (reference sequence). The length of the CDR3 is 15 residues. Trimming left V 5 bases short and J 0 bases short, with 11 bases between. In nucleotides, the CDR3 is TGTGCCAGCAGCATTGGACAGTATAGCAATCAGCCCCAGCATTTT. This translates into CASSIGQYSNQPQHF. Complete variable domain (other parts from reference TRBV7-9 and TRBJ1-5): DTGVSQNPRHKITKRGQNVTFRCDPISEHNRLYWYRQTLGQGPEFLTYFQNEAQLEKSRLLSDRFSAERPKGSFSTLEIQRTEQGDSAMYLCASSIGQYSNQPQHFGDGTRLSIL.

V is TRBV12-3 or TRBV12-4 and J is TRBJ2-7; no firm D call. Trimming took 5 bases from V and 2 from J, leaving 13 bases between them. The CDR3 totals 14 residues. This CDR3 reads CASSPRQSAYEQYF. In DNA form, the CDR3 reads TGTGCCAGCAGTCCCCGCCAGTCGGCCTACGAGCAGTACTTC.

This clonotype came up a few times. The chain is built from TRBV5-1 and TRBJ1-2; 9 bases are shared with TRBD1. CDR3 size: 15 residues. CDR1 is SGHRS and CDR2 is YFSETQ in the germline V gene. The V and J ends lost 4 bases and 3 bases, in that order; junction bases with no gene match: 7. CDR3 in amino acids: CASSPGQGSHYGYTF. DNA of the CDR3: TGCGCCAGCAGCCCTGGACAGGGGAGTCACTATGGCTACACCTTC. Looking up the rest from reference TRBV5-1 and TRBJ1-2 gives the full variable domain: KAGVTQTPRYLIKTRGQQVTLSCSPISGHRSVSWYQQTPGQGLQFLFEYFSETQRNKGNFPGRFSGRQFSNSRSEMNVSTLELGDSALYLCASSPGQGSHYGYTFGSGTRLTVV.

The J gene is TRBJ2-2, the V gene TRBV7-3; 8 bases agree with TRBD1. The CDR3 has 14 residues. The junction had 3 bases not matched to a gene; V was cut back by 2 bases and J by 7 bases. CDR1 and CDR2 (germline): SGHTA, FQGTGA. CDR3: CASSLVTGGGELFF. As DNA, the CDR3 is TGTGCCAGCAGCTTAGTCACAGGGGGCGGGGAGCTGTTTTTT.

In regard to this clonotype: At one end the junction does not follow the germline gene, possibly because of a read error. The gene calls are TRBV10-3 and TRBJ2-6, with TRBD1 matching over 8 bases. The germline gives CDR1 ENHRY, CDR2 SYGVKD. The CDR3 covers 15 residues. This CDR3 reads CASSKDRAGANVLTF. The CDR3 DNA is TGTGCCAGCAGTAAGGACAGGGCTGGGGCCAACGTCCTGACTTTC.